A single sample is the source of the 23 T cell receptor beta chains below, sequenced in a study of cytomegalovirus exposure and HLA in healthy donors. PCR involved 60 Vbeta and 13 Jbeta primers. Data came from immunoSEQ multiplex PCR; TCRdb stores just in-frame clones and leaves some out. The sample has 140,000 to 150,000 clones. The source material was PBMCs. The receptors originated from a woman between 45 and 65 years old in good health and CMV-seronegative.

The gene calls are TRBV19 and TRBJ1-5, with D hard to call. V lost 1 base to trimming and J lost 4 bases, with 11 bases between them. Germline V gene sequence: CDR1 LNHDA, CDR2 SQIVND (reference sequence). This CDR3 region has 15 residues. The CDR3 loop reads CASSIAEGSNQPQHF. DNA of the CDR3: TGTGCCAGTAGTATAGCTGAGGGAAGTAATCAGCCCCAGCATTTT.

The rearrangement joins TRBV11-3 to TRBJ2-5; no reliable D call. Germline-derived CDR1 and CDR2 are SGHNT and YENEEA. The CDR3 is 13 amino acids. The V and J ends lost 5 bases and 5 bases respectively, with 12 bases between them. This CDR3 reads CASSLGVWETQYF. The CDR3 coding sequence is TGTGCCAGCAGCCTCGGTGTCTGGGAGACCCAGTACTTC.

This chain links TRBV19 with TRBJ2-2; D not resolved. The CDR3 contains 11 residues. Germline V CDR1 and CDR2: LNHDA, SQIVND (reference sequence). The CDR3 DNA is TGTGCTAGCCGAAGCGCCGGGGAGCTGTTTTTT. Translated, it gives CASRSAGELFF.

The chain has TRBV6-5 and TRBJ2-2; 8 nucleotides align to TRBD2. The CDR3 sequence is 15 residues long. V was pared by 0 bases and J by 5 bases, with 2 bases of the junction left unmatched. Germline CDR1 is MNHEY and CDR2 is SVGAGI. Written as DNA, the CDR3 is TGTGCCAGCAGTTACTCTCGGGAGGGTACCGGGGAGCTGTTTTTT. This encodes CASSYSREGTGELFF.

The chain employs TRBV27 and TRBJ1-6; D is ambiguous. Germline CDR1 reads MNHEY; CDR2 reads SMNVEV (reference sequence). V lost 6 bases and J lost 9, with 21 bases in between. This CDR3 is built from 16 residues. The CDR3 coding sequence is TGTGCCAGCAGCCCTCGGGGTGCTGCATCTATTTCACCCCTCCACTTT. Translated: CASSPRGAASISPLHF.

A note on this clone: Other DNA sequences within the sample encode an identical CDR3. The chain employs TRBV9 and TRBJ2-1, with TRBD2 identical over 7 bases. CDR3 length equals 15 residues. The junction had 6 bases not matched to a gene; V was cut back by 2 bases and J by 4 bases. Germline CDR1 is SGDLS and CDR2 is YYNGEE. The CDR3 reads CASSVRLAVYNEQFF. The DNA for the CDR3 is TGTGCCAGCAGCGTCCGCCTAGCGGTATACAATGAGCAGTTCTTC.

The V call is TRBV25-1, the J call TRBJ2-7; tentative D call: TRBD1 (6 bases). Looked up from germline, CDR1 is MGHDK and CDR2 is SYGVNS. The CDR3 extends over 15 amino acids. Trimming removed 3 bases at V and 0 bases at J, with 12 bases between. The CDR3 protein is CASSELRQDSYEQYF. The CDR3 DNA reads as TGTGCCAGCAGTGAGCTTCGACAGGACTCCTACGAGCAGTACTTC.

The V and J genes are TRBV28 and TRBJ2-7; 7 positions agree with TRBD1. The CDR3 spans 13 residues. Unmatched junction bases numbered 12, after V lost 10 bases and J lost 6 bases. The germline V gene has CDR1 MDHEN and CDR2 SYDVKM. DNA for the CDR3: TGTGCCACCTTGACAGGGCGAGGAGGCGAGCAGTACTTC. Its translation: CATLTGRGGEQYF.

The rearrangement links TRBV7-8 to TRBJ1-6; a weak D match, TRBD1 (5 bases). From germline, CDR1 is SGHVS and CDR2 FQNEAQ. V lost 4 bases and J lost 4, with 14 bases in between. The CDR3 length is 16 residues. The CDR3, as DNA: TGTGCCAGCAGCTCCGGGACTCGGAGTTATAATTCACCCCTCCACTTT. Amino acids: CASSSGTRSYNSPLHF.

The V gene is TRBV28, the J gene TRBJ1-4, with D possibly being TRBD1 (5 bases). The CDR3 totals 16 residues. V dropped 6 bases and J dropped 7 bases, with 21 bases sitting between them. CDR1 is MDHEN, CDR2 SYDVKM, per germline. The CDR3 DNA reads TGTGCCAGCAGGCAAGACAGCATATGGGGGGGTGAAAAACTGTTTTTT. Translated: CASRQDSIWGGEKLFF.

The chain combines TRBV28 with TRBJ1-1, with TRBD1 matching 9 bases. Germline assignment: CDR1 MDHEN and CDR2 SYDVKM. The CDR3 length is 16 residues. Unmatched junction bases numbered 5, after V lost 3 bases and J lost 0 bases. The CDR3 DNA reads TGTGCCAGCAGTTTTTGGACAGGGGATTTGAACACTGAAGCTTTCTTT. It is translated as CASSFWTGDLNTEAFF.

The V gene is TRBV5-5, the J gene TRBJ2-5; D is perhaps TRBD1 (7 bases). V was clipped by 3 bases and J by 5 bases, with 11 bases between them. Per the germline V gene, CDR1 is SGHKS and CDR2 is YYEKEE (reference sequence). This CDR3 spans 13 amino acids. CDR3 protein: CASSWTGGETQYF. CDR3 DNA sequence: TGTGCCAGCAGCTGGACAGGAGGGGAGACCCAGTACTTC.

The V call is TRBV6-1, the J call TRBJ1-2, with D unclear. Looked up from germline, CDR1 is MNHNS and CDR2 is SASEGT. The V end lost 0 bases, the J end lost 13 bases, and 15 bases lay between the germline ends. The CDR3 length is 13 residues. As DNA, the CDR3 is TGTGCCAGCAGTGAAGCTCCAGGAGGGCAACTCACCTTC. Protein: CASSEAPGGQLTF.

The J gene is TRBJ1-1, the V gene TRBV5-1; the match to TRBD1 covers 9 bases. V gave up 4 bases and J gave up 7 bases; unmatched junction bases: 8. The CDR3 covers 14 residues. CDR1 SGHRS and CDR2 YFSETQ come from the germline V gene. The CDR3 sequence is CASSPDQGQGEAFF. CDR3 in DNA: TGCGCCAGCAGCCCGGACCAGGGACAGGGTGAAGCTTTCTTT. Combining the CDR3 with reference TRBV5-1 and TRBJ1-1 gives the whole variable domain KAGVTQTPRYLIKTRGQQVTLSCSPISGHRSVSWYQQTPGQGLQFLFEYFSETQRNKGNFPGRFSGRQFSNSRSEMNVSTLELGDSALYLCASSPDQGQGEAFFGQGTRLTVV.

The rearrangement joins TRBV15 to TRBJ2-3; D gene ambiguous. V was trimmed by 2 bases and J by 2 bases, leaving 5 bases between them. The CDR3 consists of 13 residues. Looked up from germline, CDR1 is LNHNV and CDR2 is YYDKDF (reference sequence). The CDR3 protein is CATSRSYTDTQYF. DNA for the CDR3: TGTGCCACCAGCAGATCTTACACAGATACGCAGTATTTT.

V gene TRBV11-3 combines with J gene TRBJ1-5; a weak D match, TRBD1 (6 bases). The CDR3 totals 14 residues. The V end was cut by 6 bases, the J end by 9 bases, with 18 bases between. The V gene's germline CDR1 is SGHNT and CDR2 YENEEA. CDR3 sequence reads: CASRSLGAEGPQHF. The DNA for the CDR3 is TGTGCCAGCAGGTCTTTGGGGGCTGAGGGGCCCCAGCATTTT.

The chain carries TRBV19 and TRBJ1-3, with a tentative D call TRBD1 (5 bases). CDR1 is LNHDA and CDR2 is SQIVND in the germline V gene (reference sequence). The CDR3 has 14 amino acids. The germline V and J ends were trimmed by 4 bases and 2 bases, with 9 bases remaining between them. The CDR3, as DNA: TGTGCCAGTAGTACGACAGCCGCTGGAAACACCATATATTTT. Translated: CASSTTAAGNTIYF.

The genes are TRBV2 and TRBJ2-7; unclear D gene. CDR1 and CDR2 (germline): SNHLY, FYNNEI. This CDR3 is built from 12 residues. V was pared by 2 bases and J by 4 bases, with 6 bases between. The CDR3, as DNA: TGTGCCAGCAGTGAACTATTATACGAGCAGTACTTC. Translation: CASSELLYEQYF.

The rearrangement uses TRBV6-1 and TRBJ2-7, with D perhaps TRBD2 (7 bases). V lost 2 bases and J 4 bases, leaving 18 bases between the germline ends. Germline CDR1 MNHNS, CDR2 SASEGT. This CDR3 is built from 16 residues. The CDR3 DNA reads TGTGCCAGCAGTGAATGGGGGGGGACACAACAATACGAGCAGTACTTC. Encoded protein: CASSEWGGTQQYEQYF.

The genes are TRBV18 and TRBJ1-5, with D unclear. The CDR3 covers 14 residues. The germline CDR1 and CDR2 sequences are KGHSH and LQKENI. Trimming took off 6 bases at V and 1 base at J, with 10 bases between the two ends. CDR3 residues: CASSQGGSNQPQHF. The CDR3 nucleotides are TGTGCCAGCTCCCAAGGAGGGAGCAATCAGCCCCAGCATTTT. The full variable domain, in which reference TRBV18 and TRBJ1-5 provide the parts outside the CDR3, is NAGVMQNPRHLVRRRGQEARLRCSPMKGHSHVYWYRQLPEEGLKFMVYLQKENIIDESGMPKERFSAEFPKEGPSILRIQQVVRGDSAAYFCASSQGGSNQPQHFGDGTRLSIL.

V and J are TRBV2 and TRBJ2-1; TRBD1 matches at 7 bases. The CDR3 totals 15 residues. The V and J ends lost 4 bases and 0 bases, in that order; junction bases with no gene match: 3. CDR1 and CDR2 (germline): SNHLY, FYNNEI. In nucleotides, the CDR3 is TGTGCCAGCAGTGTTGAGGGGGCCTCCTACAATGAGCAGTTCTTC. Residues: CASSVEGASYNEQFF.

This rearrangement joins TRBV6-5 to TRBJ1-1; tentatively, D is TRBD1 (6 bases). The CDR3 covers 11 residues. Trimming removed 9 bases at V and 4 bases at J, with 9 bases between. Germline loops: CDR1 MNHEY, CDR2 SVGAGI. In nucleotides, the CDR3 is TGTGCCAGTTCAGGGGTCACTGAAGCTTTCTTT. It encodes CASSGVTEAFF.

This chain uses TRBV5-6 with TRBJ2-7, with 9 bases matching TRBD2. CDR3 length equals 15 residues. Germline lookup yields CDR1 SGHDT and CDR2 YYEEEE. J gave up 7 bases and V 2 bases, and 10 bases lay outside the gene matches. DNA of the CDR3: TGTGCCAGCAGCTTTATCGTAGCGGGGGCCCGAGAGCAGTACTTC. This sequence encodes CASSFIVAGAREQYF.